Given below is one TCR beta chain in context. The antigen it recognizes is unknown. It is likely a read error, because the conserved phenylalanine at the end of the CDR3 is missing. The library was prepared using the immunoSEQ multiplex PCR assay. For the multiplex PCR, a mixture combining 60 forward primers for TCR Vbeta segments and 13 reverse primers for TCR Jbeta segments was used. The CDR3 region of rearranged TCR beta genes was amplified from genomic DNA with a multiplex PCR assay. Amplified TCR beta libraries were sequenced as 87-base-pair reads on the Illumina HiSeq System. The source study handled its data this way. In a later analysis, around 80 million unique TCR beta chains were counted across the 666 repertoires, and roughly 11 million of these chains were shared by at least two donors. A nearest-neighbor algorithm error-corrected the raw reads and collapsed the reads into unique sequences, merging closely related sequences to remove PCR and sequencing errors. To assign V, D and J gene segments, CDR3 sequences were aligned to IMGT reference sequences. Each retained sequence needed at least a six-nucleotide match to both a V gene segment and a J gene segment. A rearrangement was called productive if the CDR3 had no stop codons and remained in frame with V and J, and every other rearrangement was called non-productive. Following IMGT convention, CDR3 was defined as the stretch from the second conserved V-encoded cysteine up to the conserved J-encoded phenylalanine. The earlier analysis of roughly 590 of the donors excluded sequences that lacked an unambiguous match to a single V gene segment. In an earlier analysis of 587 of the donors, V segments were called functional above 56.7% productive rearrangements and were called segregating when the between-donor standard deviation exceeded 5%. A statistical classification framework was built to diagnose cytomegalovirus status from the catalog of TCR beta chain sequences. In a later analysis, TCR nucleotide sequences were compared against IMGT/GENE-DB human TR gene sequences so that V and J genes could be assigned. The TCRdist pipeline was used in a later analysis to assign CDR3 sequences and most-parsimonious VDJ recombination scenarios. In a later analysis, each TCR beta chain was defined by its CDR3 amino acid sequence together with its V-gene family, and reads without a unique V-gene family were excluded. To address suspected cross-contamination and a sequencing artifact, a later analysis removed approximately 600 highly shared, low-generation-probability nucleotide sequences. In a later analysis, a clonal expansion index was calculated for each public chain from normalized within-repertoire ranks of inferred template counts. Generation probabilities in a later analysis came from a VDJ recombination model fitted to out-of-frame rearrangements, and those results were checked against IGoR. In a later analysis, TCR-TCR, TCR-HLA and TCR-CMV co-occurrence was scored with hypergeometric tests, and a repertoire-size bias correction was applied to TCR pairs. In a later analysis, false discovery rates were estimated by permuting HLA or CMV assignments 20 times. In a later analysis, co-occurring TCRs were grouped using DBSCAN, and TCRdist sequence similarity was added for clustering within HLA-allele-positive subsets. Co-occurrence clustering excluded repertoires with fewer than 30,000 or more than 120,000 public chains, plus five with anomalous nucleotide sharing. TCRdb carries this immuneACCESS record with in-frame sequences only. Its versions omit some clonotypes, under half of them owing to an unresolved V gene in the studies checked, with the rest unexplained. Clonal size and the V and J genes are those of that table, whereas D and trimming came from the DNA. The sample table lists approximately 280,000 clones, 70% to 90% of them with a count of one. Of the sample, 2% to 3% falls within the top ten clones.

These data originate in a study of cytomegalovirus exposure and HLA in healthy donors (dated by TCRdb to the late 2010s). Regarding the study in general: According to an earlier analysis of around 600 of the donors, about 190 million T cells yielded roughly 100 million unique TCR beta sequences and less than 300 Gb of sequence data. Donor age, sex, ethnicity and CMV serostatus were compiled together with the repertoire data. On average, roughly 250,000 unique TCR beta nucleotide sequences were sequenced per donor among some 420 genotyped donors of the cohort, with roughly a sixth of those sequences being non-productive. Using immunosequencing, the study profiled T cell repertoires from 500 to 800 subjects and related those repertoires to cytomegalovirus serostatus. About 280 gigabases of sequencing data and approximately 80 million unique TCR sequences were included in an early release covering roughly 600 HLA-typed donors. An earlier analysis of some 500 of the donors applied high-throughput TCR beta sequencing to assess whether each TCR beta V gene segment acted as functional or pseudogenic. The study combined high-throughput TCR immunosequencing, statistical association of individual TCRs with disease status, and machine learning to predict cytomegalovirus infection status. Several DR-DQ haplotypes were treated as single units for association and clustering because of strong linkage in the cohort. HLA typing covered class I and class II loci at four-digit resolution. Every discovery cohort repertoire had been produced on one sequencing platform. In the later analysis, no new phenotypic data were used to find candidate immune exposures; instead, reliance was placed on TCR beta sequences and their occurrence across donors. The number of typed donors differed by locus: roughly 629-630 for A, B, C, DRB1 and DQB1; 500 to 550 for DQA1; approximately 600 for DPA1; and around 450 for DPB1. The aim of the study was to test whether cataloging public T cell receptors could identify signatures of past pathogen exposure. In addition to the first cohort of 650 to 750 subjects, a separate validation cohort of around 110 different subjects was used. A later genetic analysis took genome-wide SNP genotypes for about three fifths of the roughly 700 donors and used that subset as a discovery cohort. Of the 300 to 500 genotyped donors, roughly 76% were placed in the genetic ancestry cluster associated with self-reported Caucasian donors. To study patterns of TCR occurrence, a later analysis re-analyzed previously published TCR beta repertoires from several hundred donors and added high-resolution HLA genotyping. Broader findings and caveats from the paper: Across donors, most TCR sequences were observed very rarely, whereas some public TCRs were present in many individuals. Strong co-occurrence of HLA alleles, especially DR and DQ, made assigning TCR associations to individual alleles difficult. The 87-base-pair reads could not distinguish some IMGT-functional V segments, including TRBV6-2 and TRBV6-3, so those segments were excluded. According to a later analysis, parvovirus B19, influenza, CMV and Epstein-Barr virus appeared linked to several top co-occurrence clusters. The sequencing pipeline was judged likely to have produced a cluster of highly shared sequence variants as a technical artifact. The study listed 150 to 200 TCR beta chains as associated with cytomegalovirus. In vitro tests confirmed that a few of the cytomegalovirus-associated TCR beta chains recognize cytomegalovirus antigens. The only immune exposure information available for the cohort was CMV serostatus. In a later analysis, the rate of TCR association differed among HLA loci, with DRB1 alleles having the most associated TCRs and HLA-C alleles having the fewest. This cohort had only TCR beta chains sequenced, and the lack of alpha or paired-chain data limited which features could be detected. According to the authors, the approach could potentially be generalized to other disease states and immunological phenotypes. At a false discovery rate of 0.05, a later analysis linked 16,951 TCR beta sequences to specific HLA alleles. Because some donors lacked HLA typing at each locus, the association tests relied only on the typed subset. A later analysis found that HLA-associated TCR beta chains were more clonally expanded and had lower generation probabilities than equally common non-associated chains. Linkage disequilibrium might explain the correlated functional status among segregating V segments, but an unknown experimental factor could not be ruled out. In a later genetic analysis, fewer N-insertions in productive TCRs were reported among donors in an Asian-associated ancestry cluster than the roughly 670-donor mean. An earlier analysis of approximately 570 of the donors showed that most TCR beta V segments appeared in productive rearrangements either about 87% or about 30% of the time, which broadly matched IMGT annotations. Cytomegalovirus status was reported to be diagnosed by the classifier with high specificity and sensitivity in both the original and validation cohorts. The earlier analysis of some 540 of the donors excluded some 15 rarely observed V segments, including chromosome 9 orphons, because counts were too low. A further reported finding was that TCR beta sequences accurately predicted the HLA-A and HLA-B alleles for most subjects in the first cohort. In a later analysis, most CMV-associated TCR beta chains were found to appear HLA-restricted, with HLA associations seemingly driven largely by CMV exposure. An association between a missense DCLRE1C variant and V-gene and J-gene trimming of TCR beta chains was found in a later genetic analysis and replicated in an independent cohort. Presence/absence analyses assumed roughly uniform sequencing depth across donors, an assumption that may not hold.

The junction shows trimming of 0 bases on V and 7 bases on J, plus 11 bases between the germline ends. The CDR3 numbers 14 amino acids, ends counted. The kept DNA is CDR3 alone, 42 bases in frame from the first base. The germline V gene provides CDR1 SGHRS and CDR2 YFSETQ. The cohort comprised under 700 healthy bone marrow donors. At the time of sampling, every cohort member was nominally healthy, though immune exposures that went unrecorded were likely present. The donor was CMV seronegative and was included in the group of under 450 seronegative cohort members. Each donor provided a peripheral blood sample, and peripheral blood mononuclear cells were used for TCR beta sequencing. The Qiagen DNeasy Blood Extraction Kit was used to extract genomic DNA from the blood cell samples.

The rearranged chain carries TRBV5-1 and TRBJ1-5, with TRBD1 perhaps the D gene, on 6 matching bases. Sample: PBMCs. This receptor was taken from a woman younger than 35 in good health and CMV-seronegative. The DNA sequence reads TGCGCCAGCAGCTTGGACAGGGCCGGACAGCCCCAGCATCTT. Protein translation: CASSLDRAGQPQHL.